A single sample is the source of the 27 T cell receptor beta chains below, sequenced in a study of PD-L1 blockade in urothelial cancer. Profiled with immunoSEQ multiplex PCR; TCRdb holds only in-frame clones, not every one. The sample includes approximately 110,000 clones, roughly 88% seen only once; the top ten take roughly 2.2%. This specimen was PBMCs, taken around atezolizumab (anti-PD-L1) treatment. Receptors were obtained from a man over 45 with urothelial cancer.

The chain carries TRBV19 and TRBJ2-7, with TRBD2 matching over 7 bases. J was trimmed by 7 bases and V by 6 bases; bases with no gene match: 9. The germline CDR1 and CDR2 sequences are LNHDA and SQIVND (reference sequence). This CDR3 comprises 13 residues. CDR3 coding DNA: TGTGCCAGTAGGAGAGCGGGAAAGGGAGAGCAGTACTTC. Translated: CASRRAGKGEQYF.

The rearrangement uses TRBV21-1 and TRBJ2-6; TRBD2 is taken as the D call from the table, unchecked against the DNA. TRBV21-1 is labeled a pseudogene. The CDR3 covers 16 residues. CDR3 sequence: CASRTRGSSGANVLTF. The DNA of the CDR3 is TGTGCCAGCAGGACACGTGGGAGCTCTGGGGCCAACGTCCTGACTTTC.

The V gene is TRBV9, the J gene TRBJ2-3; 11 positions match TRBD1. The CDR3 totals 15 residues. Germline V gene data show CDR1 as SGDLS and CDR2 as YYNGEE. The ends lost 5 bases at V and 3 bases at J; junction bases unmatched: 5. CDR3 sequence: CASRAGTGGTDTQYF. Written as DNA, the CDR3 is TGTGCCAGCAGAGCGGGGACAGGGGGGACAGATACGCAGTATTTT.

The chain carries TRBV7-2 and TRBJ2-1; weak D call: TRBD2 (6 bases). V lost 4 bases to trimming and J lost 6 bases, with 10 bases between them. The CDR3 is made up of 13 amino acids. CDR1 is SGHTA, CDR2 FQGNSA, per germline. The CDR3 coding sequence is TGTGCCAGCAGCTCGACTAGGAGCAATGAGCAGTTCTTC. This codes for CASSSTRSNEQFF. Full variable domain (remainder filled in from reference TRBV7-2 and TRBJ2-1): GAGVSQSPSNKVTEKGKDVELRCDPISGHTALYWYRQSLGQGLEFLIYFQGNSAPDKSGLPSDRFSAERTGGSVSTLTIQRTQQEDSAVYLCASSSTRSNEQFFGPGTRLTVL.

This chain uses TRBV25-1 with TRBJ1-2, with D hard to call. Germline lookup yields CDR1 MGHDK and CDR2 SYGVNS. V lost 7 bases to trimming and J lost 6 bases, with 15 bases between them. The CDR3 runs to 13 residues. For the CDR3, the DNA is TGTGCCAGCACCAAATCGGGAGGCCATGGCTACACCTTC. Protein sequence: CASTKSGGHGYTF.

About this clone itself: This sample also contains other DNA sequences that code for the same CDR3. V gene TRBV7-8 combines with J gene TRBJ1-6; 7 positions agree with TRBD1. The V gene's germline CDR1 is SGHVS and CDR2 FQNEAQ. This CDR3 is 14 amino acids long. The junction had 7 bases not matched to a gene; V was cut back by 7 bases and J by 7 bases. CDR3 loop: CASNRDRVNSPLHF. For the CDR3, the DNA is TGTGCCAGCAACCGTGACAGGGTGAATTCACCCCTCCACTTT.

V gene TRBV7-3 combines with J gene TRBJ2-5, with 7 nucleotides matching TRBD2. The V and J ends lost 4 bases and 7 bases, in that order; junction bases with no gene match: 9. The length of the CDR3 is 14 residues. The germline V gene has CDR1 SGHTA and CDR2 FQGTGA. CDR3 nucleotides: TGTGCCAGCAGCTCCGGGGGGTCTGGGGGGACCCAGTACTTC. Protein product: CASSSGGSGGTQYF.

This chain links TRBV28 with TRBJ1-5; D perhaps matches TRBD1 (5 bases). Trimming removed 3 bases at V and 4 bases at J, with 10 bases between. The CDR3 sequence is 14 residues long. Looked up from germline, CDR1 is MDHEN and CDR2 is SYDVKM. The CDR3 DNA follows: TGTGCCAGCAGTTTGGGGAGGGGAAATCAGCCCCAGCATTTT. As protein: CASSLGRGNQPQHF.

This CDR3 reads CASSYSINLAGHGYTF. Here the CDR3 DNA reads TGTGCCAGCAGTTACTCGATAAACTTGGCAGGGCATGGCTACACCTTC. The chain has TRBV6-5 and TRBJ1-2; a weak D match, TRBD1 (5 bases). Trimming left V 0 bases short and J 6 bases short, with 17 bases between. The length of the CDR3 is 16 residues. CDR1 and CDR2 from the germline V gene are MNHEY and SVGAGI.

The chain employs TRBV28 and TRBJ1-1; 8 bases align to TRBD1. This CDR3 spans 16 amino acids. Germline CDR1 MDHEN, CDR2 SYDVKM. Trimming took 5 bases from V and 1 from J; bases not matched to a gene: 9. CDR3 amino acids: CASSQARDRKNTEAFF. The DNA of the CDR3 is TGTGCCAGCAGTCAAGCCCGGGACAGGAAGAACACTGAAGCTTTCTTT. The whole variable domain, remainder taken from reference TRBV28 and TRBJ1-1, is DVKVTQSSRYLVKRTGEKVFLECVQDMDHENMFWYRQDPGLGLRLIYFSYDVKMKEKGDIPEGYSVSREKKERFSLILESASTNQTSMYLCASSQARDRKNTEAFFGQGTRLTVV.

V and J are TRBV30 and TRBJ1-2; a possible D gene is TRBD1 (5 bases). This CDR3 has 15 residues. Germline CDR1 and CDR2: GTSNPN and SVGIG (reference sequence). Trimming took 2 bases from V and 0 from J, leaving 13 bases between them. The CDR3 DNA is TGTGCCTGGAGTTACGGACCGACAGCTAACTATGGCTACACCTTC. Residues: CAWSYGPTANYGYTF.

The J gene is TRBJ2-1, the V gene TRBV14, with TRBD2 identical over 7 bases. The CDR3 is 14 residues long. The trim removed 4 bases at V and 8 bases at J, leaving 8 bases unmatched. Germline V gives CDR1 SGHDN, CDR2 FVKESK. The CDR3: CASSLGRVMDEQFF. CDR3 DNA sequence: TGTGCCAGCAGCCTTGGGAGGGTAATGGATGAGCAGTTCTTC.

This clone has just one count. The V gene is TRBV7-6, the J gene TRBJ1-2; D possibly corresponds to TRBD1 (5 bases). Germline V gene data show CDR1 as SGHVS and CDR2 as FNYEAQ. There are 16 residues in the CDR3. The V gene lost 0 bases and the J gene lost 4 bases, with 15 bases spanning the gap. In DNA form, the CDR3 reads TGTGCCAGCAGCTTAGCCCCGGGGGGTGGGAGCTATGGCTACACCTTC. Translation gives CASSLAPGGGSYGYTF.

The chain combines TRBV14 with TRBJ2-1; 15 bases are a match to TRBD2. The CDR3 extends over 20 amino acids. V lost 4 bases and J lost 5; bases outside the gene matches: 15. CDR1 is SGHDN, CDR2 FVKESK, per germline. This chain's CDR3 is CASSPGLAGGSLWTDNEQFF. CDR3 in DNA: TGTGCCAGCAGCCCCGGACTAGCGGGAGGGTCTTTATGGACAGACAATGAGCAGTTCTTC.

This chain joins TRBV6-6 and TRBJ1-4; 9 bases align to TRBD1. The germline V gene encodes CDR1 MNHNY and CDR2 SVGAGI (reference sequence). Losses at the gene ends were 2 bases for V and 7 bases for J; bases not matched to a gene: 5. The CDR3 extends over 15 amino acids. This CDR3 reads CASSYQGTGSEKLFF. In nucleotides, the CDR3 is TGTGCCAGCAGTTACCAGGGGACAGGGTCTGAAAAACTGTTTTTT.

V and J are TRBV6-4 and TRBJ1-4; tentative D call: TRBD1 (6 bases). CDR1 and CDR2 (germline): MRHNA, SNTAGT. V shed 5 bases and J shed 8 bases, with 12 bases lying between them. CDR3 length equals 13 residues. The CDR3 region is CASSWDKPEKLFF. Here the CDR3 DNA reads TGTGCCAGCAGTTGGGACAAACCAGAAAAACTGTTTTTT.

The chain has TRBV5-4 and TRBJ2-1, with D possibly being TRBD2 (7 bases). Per the germline V gene, CDR1 is SGHNT and CDR2 is YYREEE (reference sequence). The CDR3 contains 15 residues. V was pared by 3 bases and J by 5 bases, with 15 bases between. CDR3 bases: TGTGCCAGCAGCTCCGTTTGGGGGGGGCACAATGAGCAGTTCTTC. Amino acids: CASSSVWGGHNEQFF.

Only a few counts were recorded for this clone. The chain has TRBV15 and TRBJ2-5; 8 bases map to TRBD1. V lost 0 bases and J lost 5; bases outside the gene matches: 5. CDR3 length equals 15 residues. The germline V gene has CDR1 LNHNV and CDR2 YYDKDF (reference sequence). The CDR3 bases are TGTGCCACCAGCAGAGAGAGGACAGGGTTGGAGACCCAGTACTTC. This codes for CATSRERTGLETQYF.

The chain links TRBV25-1 to TRBJ1-1, with 8 bases identical to TRBD1. CDR1 MGHDK and CDR2 SYGVNS come from the germline V gene. J was trimmed by 6 bases and V by 6 bases; bases with no gene match: 9. The CDR3 is 14 residues long. This CDR3 reads CASSSGTGRSEAFF. The CDR3 DNA reads as TGTGCCAGCAGCTCAGGGACAGGACGGTCTGAAGCTTTCTTT.

The genes are TRBV6-1 and TRBJ1-2, with 7 bases lining up with TRBD1. The CDR3 totals 15 residues. V lost 0 bases to trimming and J lost 9 bases; unmatched junction nucleotides: 10. Germline loops: CDR1 MNHNS, CDR2 SASEGT. CDR3 nucleotide sequence: TGTGCCAGCAGTGAAGCTTGGACAGGCCTTGAGAGCTACACCTTC. This encodes CASSEAWTGLESYTF.

This chain uses TRBV5-1 with TRBJ2-7; D perhaps matches TRBD1 (6 bases). CDR1 is SGHRS, CDR2 YFSETQ, per germline. CDR3 length equals 16 residues. V lost 1 base and J lost 5, with 19 bases in between. In DNA form, the CDR3 reads TGCGCCAGCAGCTTGACCGGGACATCCCCCGCCGACGAGCAGTACTTC. Translation: CASSLTGTSPADEQYF.

The V gene is TRBV2, the J gene TRBJ2-7, with TRBD1 identical over 7 bases. Losses at the gene ends were 6 bases for V and 7 bases for J; bases not matched to a gene: 6. From germline, CDR1 is SNHLY and CDR2 FYNNEI. The CDR3 has 12 amino acids. CDR3 coding DNA: TGTGCCAGCAGGGCCGGGACAGATGAGCAGTACTTC. Protein sequence: CASRAGTDEQYF.

The V call is TRBV11-2, the J call TRBJ2-4; 7 bases are shared with TRBD2. CDR1 and CDR2 (germline): SGHAT, FQNNGV. CDR3 size: 17 residues. J gave up 0 bases and V 3 bases, and 8 bases lay outside the gene matches. CDR3 protein: CASSFQTSSIAKNIQYF. In nucleotides, the CDR3 is TGTGCCAGCAGCTTCCAGACTAGCTCCATAGCCAAAAACATTCAGTACTTC.

The chain uses TRBV27 and TRBJ2-6; D unclear. The CDR3 spans 15 residues. Germline CDR1 reads MNHEY; CDR2 reads SMNVEV (reference sequence). V lost 5 bases and J lost 2, with 10 bases in between. The CDR3 sequence: CASSTLTAGANVLTF. As DNA, the CDR3 is TGTGCCAGCAGTACTCTCACGGCTGGGGCCAACGTCCTGACTTTC.

J is TRBJ1-5 and V is TRBV6-5, with 10 nucleotides matching TRBD1. V was pared by 7 bases and J by 2 bases, with 5 bases of the junction left unmatched. Germline CDR1 is MNHEY and CDR2 is SVGAGI. CDR3 length: 15 residues. CDR3 residues: CASMGTGAGNQPQHF. In DNA form, the CDR3 reads TGTGCCAGCATGGGGACAGGGGCAGGCAATCAGCCCCAGCATTTT.

The chain recombines TRBV27 with TRBJ2-7, with TRBD2 matching 9 bases. V lost 7 bases to trimming and J lost 2 bases; unmatched junction nucleotides: 6. The CDR3 runs 14 residues. Germline V lookup: CDR1 MNHEY, CDR2 SMNVEV (reference sequence). CDR3 residues: CASKGLAGAYEQYF. In nucleotides, the CDR3 is TGTGCCAGCAAGGGTTTAGCGGGGGCCTACGAGCAGTACTTC.

Worth noting for this clone: Other DNA sequences of this sample code for an identical CDR3. This chain uses TRBV5-1 with TRBJ2-7; 8 bases fit TRBD1. The CDR3 has 13 amino acids. V was pared by 3 bases and J by 7 bases, with 6 bases of the junction left unmatched. Per germline, CDR1 SGHRS and CDR2 YFSETQ. CDR3 protein: CASSYGQGQEQYF. CDR3 coding DNA: TGCGCCAGCAGCTACGGACAGGGTCAGGAGCAGTACTTC. The full variable domain, in which reference TRBV5-1 and TRBJ2-7 provide the parts outside the CDR3, is KAGVTQTPRYLIKTRGQQVTLSCSPISGHRSVSWYQQTPGQGLQFLFEYFSETQRNKGNFPGRFSGRQFSNSRSEMNVSTLELGDSALYLCASSYGQGQEQYFGPGTRLTVT.